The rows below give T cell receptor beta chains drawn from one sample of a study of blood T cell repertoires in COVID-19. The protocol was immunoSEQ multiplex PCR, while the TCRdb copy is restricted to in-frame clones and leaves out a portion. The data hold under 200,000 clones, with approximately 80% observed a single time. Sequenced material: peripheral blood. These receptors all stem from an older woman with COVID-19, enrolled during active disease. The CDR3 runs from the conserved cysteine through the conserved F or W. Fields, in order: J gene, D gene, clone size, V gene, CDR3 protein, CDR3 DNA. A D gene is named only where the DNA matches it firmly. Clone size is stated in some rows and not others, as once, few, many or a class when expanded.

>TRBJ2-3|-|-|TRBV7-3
CASSGGADTQYF
TGTGCCAGCTCCGGGGGTGCAGATACGCAGTATTTT
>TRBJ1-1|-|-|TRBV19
CASDSYTEAFF
TGTGCCAGTGACAGCTACACTGAAGCTTTCTTT
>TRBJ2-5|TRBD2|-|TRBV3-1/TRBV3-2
CASSQGLATETQYF
TGTGCCAGCAGCCAAGGACTAGCGACGGAGACCCAGTACTTC
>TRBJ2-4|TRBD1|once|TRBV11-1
CASSQDDRVGFNIQYF
TGTGCCAGCAGCCAAGATGACAGGGTTGGATTTAACATTCAGTACTTC
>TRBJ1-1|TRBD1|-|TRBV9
CASSVTGGGNTEAFF
TGTGCCAGCAGCGTTACAGGGGGCGGGAACACTGAAGCTTTCTTT
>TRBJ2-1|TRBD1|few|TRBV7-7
CASSFGQGGSNEQFF
TGTGCTAGCAGCTTTGGACAGGGTGGTAGCAATGAGCAGTTCTTC
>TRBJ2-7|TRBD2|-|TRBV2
CASSGTRGYEQYF
TGTGCCAGCAGCGGGACTAGGGGTTACGAGCAGTACTTC
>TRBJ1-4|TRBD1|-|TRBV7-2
CASSRDSNEKLFF
TGTGCCAGCAGCAGGGACAGCAATGAAAAACTGTTTTTT
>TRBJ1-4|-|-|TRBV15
CATSRMGGRANEKLFF
TGTGCCACCAGCAGGATGGGGGGGAGGGCTAATGAAAAACTGTTTTTT
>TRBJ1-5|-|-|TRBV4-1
CASSQALGQNQPQHF
TGCGCCAGCAGCCAAGCCCTGGGCCAAAATCAGCCCCAGCATTTT
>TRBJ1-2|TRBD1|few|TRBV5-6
CASSSRQGRVYGYTF
TGTGCCAGCAGCTCCCGACAGGGGCGGGTCTATGGCTACACCTTC
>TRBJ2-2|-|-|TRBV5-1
CASSFDRGTGELFF
TGCGCCAGCAGCTTTGATAGGGGGACCGGGGAGCTGTTTTTT
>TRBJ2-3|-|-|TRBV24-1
CATSDFLKDTQYF
TGTGCCACCAGTGATTTTCTAAAGGATACGCAGTATTTT
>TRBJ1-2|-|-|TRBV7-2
CASSLGQGFFYGYTF
TGTGCCAGCAGCTTAGGTCAGGGTTTCTTTTATGGCTACACCTTC
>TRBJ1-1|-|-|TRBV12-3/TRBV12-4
CASSSHMNTEAFF
TGTGCCAGCAGTTCCCACATGAACACTGAAGCTTTCTTT
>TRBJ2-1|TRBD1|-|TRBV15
CATSRDLRGNEQFF
TGTGCCACCAGCAGAGACCTCAGGGGGAATGAGCAGTTCTTC
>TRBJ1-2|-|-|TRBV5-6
CASSLVDSGYGYTF
TGTGCCAGCAGCTTAGTCGACAGTGGCTATGGCTACACCTTC
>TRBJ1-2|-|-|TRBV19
CASSPPGGASSYGYTF
TGTGCCAGTAGTCCCCCGGGAGGGGCCAGTAGCTATGGCTACACCTTC
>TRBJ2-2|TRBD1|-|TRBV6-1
CASSARQGVNTGELFF
TGTGCCAGCAGTGCCCGACAGGGGGTAAACACCGGGGAGCTGTTTTTT
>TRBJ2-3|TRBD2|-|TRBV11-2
CASSPTAGGPDTQYF
TGTGCCAGCAGCCCAACCGCGGGAGGCCCAGATACGCAGTATTTT
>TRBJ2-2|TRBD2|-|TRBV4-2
CASSQGGTSVTGELFF
TGTGCCAGCAGCCAAGGGGGGACTAGCGTGACCGGGGAGCTGTTTTTT
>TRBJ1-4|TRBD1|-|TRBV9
CASSVGGRDRNEKLFF
TGTGCCAGCAGCGTAGGGGGTCGGGACAGAAATGAAAAACTGTTTTTT
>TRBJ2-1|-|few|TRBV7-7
CASSLSEEGEQFF
TGTGCTAGCAGCTTATCTGAGGAGGGCGAGCAGTTCTTC
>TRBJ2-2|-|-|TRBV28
CASSSQGSTGELFF
TGTGCCAGCAGTTCGCAGGGCTCCACCGGGGAGCTGTTTTTT
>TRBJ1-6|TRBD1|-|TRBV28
CASRGTGDSPLHF
TGTGCCAGCAGAGGGACAGGGGACTCACCCCTCCACTTT
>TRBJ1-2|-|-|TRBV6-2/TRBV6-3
CASSYVRSGAGFYGYTF
TGTGCCAGCAGTTACGTTAGGTCAGGGGCTGGATTCTATGGCTACACCTTC
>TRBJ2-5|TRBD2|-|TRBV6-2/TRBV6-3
CASSKGAGGLGETQYF
TGTGCCAGCAGTAAGGGAGCGGGGGGCCTTGGGGAGACCCAGTACTTC
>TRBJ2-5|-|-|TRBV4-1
CASSQGPGVETQYF
TGCGCCAGCAGCCAGGGACCGGGAGTCGAGACCCAGTACTTC
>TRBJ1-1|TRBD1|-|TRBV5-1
CASSGTGSTEAFF
TGCGCCAGCAGCGGGACAGGGAGCACTGAAGCTTTCTTT
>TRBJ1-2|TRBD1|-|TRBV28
CASSSTGAILYGYTF
TGTGCCAGCAGTTCCACAGGGGCCATTCTCTATGGCTACACCTTC